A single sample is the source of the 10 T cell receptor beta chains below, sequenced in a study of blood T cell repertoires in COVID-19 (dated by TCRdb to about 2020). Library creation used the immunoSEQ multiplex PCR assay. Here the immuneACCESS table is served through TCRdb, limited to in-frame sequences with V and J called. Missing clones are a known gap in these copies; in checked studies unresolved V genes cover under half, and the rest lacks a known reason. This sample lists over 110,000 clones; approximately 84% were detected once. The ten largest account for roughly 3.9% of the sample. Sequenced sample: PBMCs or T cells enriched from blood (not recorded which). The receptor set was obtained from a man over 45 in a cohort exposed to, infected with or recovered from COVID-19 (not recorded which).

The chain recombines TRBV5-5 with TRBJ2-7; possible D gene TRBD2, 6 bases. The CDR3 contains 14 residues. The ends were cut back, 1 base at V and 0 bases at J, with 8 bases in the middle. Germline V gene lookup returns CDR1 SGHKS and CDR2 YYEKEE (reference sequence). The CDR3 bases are TGTGCCAGCAGCTTGCCCGGGAGCTCCTACGAGCAGTACTTC. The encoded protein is CASSLPGSSYEQYF.

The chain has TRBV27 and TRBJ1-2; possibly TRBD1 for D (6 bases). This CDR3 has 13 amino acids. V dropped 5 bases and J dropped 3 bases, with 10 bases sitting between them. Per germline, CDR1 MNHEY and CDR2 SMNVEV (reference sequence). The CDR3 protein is CASSPGGHYGYTF. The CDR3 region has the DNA TGTGCCAGCAGTCCGGGGGGGCACTATGGCTACACCTTC.

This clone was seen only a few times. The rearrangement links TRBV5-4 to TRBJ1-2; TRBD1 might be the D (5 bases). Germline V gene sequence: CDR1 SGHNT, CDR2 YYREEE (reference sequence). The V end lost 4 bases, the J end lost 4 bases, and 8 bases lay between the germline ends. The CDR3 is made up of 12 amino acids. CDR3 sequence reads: CASSADTYGYTF. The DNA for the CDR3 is TGTGCCAGCAGCGCGGACACCTATGGCTACACCTTC. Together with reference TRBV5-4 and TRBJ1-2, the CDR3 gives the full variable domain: ETGVTQSPTHLIKTRGQQVTLRCSSQSGHNTVSWYQQALGQGPQFIFQYYREEENGRGNFPPRFSGLQFPNYSSELNVNALELDDSALYLCASSADTYGYTFGSGTRLTVV.

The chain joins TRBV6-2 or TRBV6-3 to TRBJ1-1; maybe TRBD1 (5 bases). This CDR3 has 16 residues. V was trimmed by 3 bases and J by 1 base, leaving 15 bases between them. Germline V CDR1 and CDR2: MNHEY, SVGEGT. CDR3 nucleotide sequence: TGTGCCAGCAGTTATCACCGGACACTTTCGAACACTGAAGCTTTCTTT. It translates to CASSYHRTLSNTEAFF.

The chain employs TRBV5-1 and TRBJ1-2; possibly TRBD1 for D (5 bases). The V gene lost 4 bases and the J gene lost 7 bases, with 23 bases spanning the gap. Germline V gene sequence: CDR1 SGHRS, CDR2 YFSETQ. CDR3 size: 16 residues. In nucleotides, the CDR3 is TGCGCCAGCAGCCTGAGTCGTGGACACGTCTACGGTGGCTACACCTTC. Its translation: CASSLSRGHVYGGYTF. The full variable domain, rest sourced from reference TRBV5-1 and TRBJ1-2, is KAGVTQTPRYLIKTRGQQVTLSCSPISGHRSVSWYQQTPGQGLQFLFEYFSETQRNKGNFPGRFSGRQFSNSRSEMNVSTLELGDSALYLCASSLSRGHVYGGYTFGSGTRLTVV.

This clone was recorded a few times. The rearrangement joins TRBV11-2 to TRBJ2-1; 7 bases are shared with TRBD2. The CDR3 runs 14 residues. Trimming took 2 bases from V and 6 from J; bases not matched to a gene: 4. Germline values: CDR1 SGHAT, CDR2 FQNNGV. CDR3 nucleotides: TGTGCCAGCAGCTTAAAAGGGAGGGGCAATGAGCAGTTCTTC. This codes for CASSLKGRGNEQFF.

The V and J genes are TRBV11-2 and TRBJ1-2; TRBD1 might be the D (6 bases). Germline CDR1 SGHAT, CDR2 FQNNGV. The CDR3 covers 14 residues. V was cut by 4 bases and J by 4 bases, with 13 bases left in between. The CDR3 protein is CASSSNRAAYGYTF. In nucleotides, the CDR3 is TGTGCCAGCAGCTCTAACAGGGCAGCCTATGGCTACACCTTC.

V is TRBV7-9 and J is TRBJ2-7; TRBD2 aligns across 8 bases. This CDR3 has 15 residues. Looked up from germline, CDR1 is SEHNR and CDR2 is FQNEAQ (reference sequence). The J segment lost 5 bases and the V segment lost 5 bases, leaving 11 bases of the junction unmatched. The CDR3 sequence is CASSRSEAGEDEQYF. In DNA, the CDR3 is TGTGCCAGCAGCCGATCTGAAGCGGGAGAGGACGAGCAGTACTTC.

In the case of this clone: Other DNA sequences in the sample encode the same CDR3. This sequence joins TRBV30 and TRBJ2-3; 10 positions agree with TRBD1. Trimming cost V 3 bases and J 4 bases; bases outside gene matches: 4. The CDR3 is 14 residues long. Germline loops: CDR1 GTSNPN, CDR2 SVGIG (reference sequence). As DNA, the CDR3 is TGTGCCTGGAGCCGGGACAGGGGAGCAGATACGCAGTATTTT. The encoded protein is CAWSRDRGADTQYF.

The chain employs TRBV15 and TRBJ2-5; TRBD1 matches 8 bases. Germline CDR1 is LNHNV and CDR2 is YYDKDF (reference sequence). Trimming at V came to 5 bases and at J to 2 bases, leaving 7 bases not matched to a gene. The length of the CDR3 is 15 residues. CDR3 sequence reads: CATSLLTGEQETQYF. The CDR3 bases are TGTGCCACCAGCCTCTTGACAGGGGAGCAAGAGACCCAGTACTTC.